This T cell receptor beta chain was sequenced for a study of T cells in Graves' hyperthyroidism and ophthalmopathy (dated by TCRdb to the late 2010s). As for the study more broadly: To identify TCR V-J signatures that set the groups apart, the researchers used a discovery cohort of 100 patients, made up of roughly 45 with Graves' ophthalmopathy and 55 to 65 with stable Graves' hyperthyroidism. Prospective prediction of ophthalmopathy was tested in an independent validation cohort of some 19 hyperthyroidism patients and 17 patients who later progressed to ophthalmopathy. The approximately 100 discovery patients were divided at random into training and test sets in a 7:3 ratio. In addition, the study compared T-cell repertoires in thyroid tissue and in blood from about six Graves' hyperthyroidism patients. Once sampling was done, hyperthyroidism patients were given methimazole at a starting dose of 30 mg daily, whereas ophthalmopathy patients were given high-dose intravenous methylprednisolone. The paper reports TCR Vbeta CDR3 sequencing of some 140 peripheral blood samples: under 45 ophthalmopathy, approximately 74 hyperthyroidism and 17 progressor patients. Paper-wide results and their limitations: Sample size was not statistically predetermined, and investigators were not blinded to group allocation. Most expanded thyroid clonotypes (frequency above 0.001) were also detected in blood, a finding suggesting that blood repertoires may reflect thyroid immune responses. During validation, the model predicted progression to ophthalmopathy a median of about 6.5 months ahead of onset, with just under 71% sensitivity and about 75% specificity. A model built on a 13 V-J signature distinguished ophthalmopathy from stable hyperthyroidism, reaching about 88% sensitivity and 81.08% specificity in cross-validation and 80%/75% in testing.

The study excluded patients with uncontrolled infections, other autoimmune diseases, pregnancy or lactation. Diagnoses were established on the basis of clinical symptoms, serum thyroxine and TRAb, thyroid ultrasound, and orbital computed tomography. Total RNA was extracted using Trizol reagent, and RNA quality was assessed on an Agilent 2100 Bioanalyzer. The TCR beta CDR3 regions were amplified from the RNA transcripts. For the first round of RT-PCR on the TCR CDR3, the HTBI primer set was used together with the Qiagen OneStep RT-PCR kit. A second multiplex PCR round built the libraries, followed by size selection and purification. The libraries were sequenced on an Illumina HiSeq2000 using paired-end 100 bp reads. In the original analysis: Raw data were processed with SOAPnuke, discarding reads with adapters, uncalled bases, mean Phred below 15, or no exact constant-primer or identifier match. High-quality paired reads were merged using COPE v1.2.5, and each unique nucleotide sequence was defined as a clonotype. MiTCR v1.1 was used to align the clonotypes against IMGT TRBV, TRBD and TRBJ reference segments. Only V-J combinations with frequency above 0.0001, covering roughly 99% of repertoires, were analysed. A TCS score was defined as the ratio of F50 (clonal expansion) to E x V (chaos), with BLOSUM62-based TCRdist applied between CDR3 peptides within each V-J. Welch's t-statistics and random forest reduced roughly 530 V-J features to roughly 13, which were used in a naive Bayes classifier (R e1071). The similarity between thyroid and blood repertoires was quantified using the Morisita-Horn index. Clones were called with MiXCR by TCRdb after fastp trimmed the public reads at Q25, and only in-frame beta chains were retained. All rows with the same CDR3 protein become a single entry with the most common DNA and genes. The V and J calls and clone size come from TCRdb's table, not from the authors' own analysis. In all, the sample holds about 570,000 distinct CDR3 sequences, and around 45% of those were seen once. Clones ranked in the top ten supply roughly 19% of the sample.

This clonotype was seen just once. Its antigen is unknown. One end of the junction is discordant with germline, which a read error may explain. The CDR1 and CDR2 encoded by the germline V gene (reference sequence) are LNHNV and YYDKDF. Measured from the cysteine to the phenylalanine, the CDR3 is 18 residues long. Only the CDR3 DNA stays, 54 bases, in frame from base 1. The specimen sequenced was peripheral blood or thyroid tissue (not recorded which). This sequence was found in an adult woman with Graves' disease, either hyperthyroidism or ophthalmopathy (not recorded which). This chain joins TRBV15 to TRBJ1-5; the D gene is possibly TRBD1, with 6 bases matching. In nucleotides, the sequence is TGTGCCGCCAGCAGCCAGTTTGGGGGGCCGTACAGCAATCAGCCCCAGCATTTT. This is translated as CAASSQFGGPYSNQPQHF.